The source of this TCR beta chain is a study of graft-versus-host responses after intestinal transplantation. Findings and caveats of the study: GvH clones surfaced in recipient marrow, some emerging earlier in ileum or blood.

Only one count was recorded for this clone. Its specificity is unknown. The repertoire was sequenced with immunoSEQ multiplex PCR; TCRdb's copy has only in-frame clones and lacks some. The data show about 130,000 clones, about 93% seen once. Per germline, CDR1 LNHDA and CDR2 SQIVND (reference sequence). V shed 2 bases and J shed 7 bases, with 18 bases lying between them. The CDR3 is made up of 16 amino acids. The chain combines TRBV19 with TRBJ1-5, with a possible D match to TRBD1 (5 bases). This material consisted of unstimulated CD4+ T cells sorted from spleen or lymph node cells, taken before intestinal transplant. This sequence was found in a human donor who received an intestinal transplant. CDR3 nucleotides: TGTGCCAGTAGTATATGGCTAATGGGGGGGAAACAGCCCCAGCATTTT. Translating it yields CASSIWLMGGKQPQHF.